This entry lists 16 T cell receptor beta chains sequenced from one sample in a study of T-cell reconstitution after alpha-beta-depleted transplantation in children (TCRdb year 2016). The sample's treatment or condition label, decoded: allogeneic hematopoietic cell transplantation with graft depleted of TCRalphabeta T cells and CD19 B cells. Library prep was done by PCR. The sequencer was an Illumina HiSeq 2500. To normalize quantification of the TCRbeta repertoire, the TCR libraries were built with molecular barcoding that relied on unique molecular identifiers. The raw public data were reprocessed by TCRdb itself: fastp quality trimming at Q25, MiXCR clonotype calling, in-frame beta chains only. Entries that share a CDR3 protein sequence are merged under the most common genes and DNA. This sample comprises some 440,000 distinct CDR3 sequences, roughly 16% of them detected only once. The top ten clones comprise approximately 28% of the sample.

This sample comprised PBMCs, mostly from graft donor cells, obtained 360 days after TCRalphabeta/CD19-depleted stem cell transplant. These receptors were collected from a boy in the first two years of life who had a stem cell transplant for Wiskott-Aldrich syndrome, so the T cells may come from the graft donor.

This clonotype was counted between two and nine times. The V call is TRBV15, the J call TRBJ2-5; unclear D gene. Germline V gene data show CDR1 as LNHNV and CDR2 as YYDKDF (reference sequence). V dropped 5 bases and J dropped 4 bases, with 8 bases sitting between them. This CDR3 comprises 12 residues. The CDR3 region is CATSPQGETQYF. The CDR3 region has the DNA TGTGCCACCAGCCCACAAGGAGAGACCCAGTACTTC. Supplemented by reference TRBV15 and TRBJ2-5, the full variable domain reads DAMVIQNPRYQVTQFGKPVTLSCSQTLNHNVMYWYQQKSSQAPKLLFHYYDKDFNNEADTPDNFQSRRPNTSFCFLDIRSPGLGDTAMYLCATSPQGETQYFGPGTRLLVL.

This clonotype showed up just a few times. The chain uses TRBV18 and TRBJ2-3, with 10 bases fitting TRBD2. Trimming at V came to 2 bases and at J to 6 bases, leaving 5 bases not matched to a gene. Germline CDR1 is KGHSH and CDR2 is LQKENI. CDR3 length: 15 residues. The DNA of the CDR3 is TGTGCCAGCTCACCATTCCTAGCGGGAGTGGATACGCAGTATTTT. Translated, it gives CASSPFLAGVDTQYF.

This clonotype has at least ten counts. J is TRBJ2-2 and V is TRBV11-2, with no clear D. This CDR3 region has 15 residues. Germline loops: CDR1 SGHAT, CDR2 FQNNGV. Between the trimmed V and J ends, which lost 0 bases and 7 bases, there was a span of 12 bases. Here the CDR3 reads CASSLDGIGSGELFF. CDR3 sequence (DNA): TGTGCCAGCAGCTTAGATGGAATAGGCAGCGGGGAGCTGTTTTTT.

This clonotype was found many times. The V and J genes are TRBV20-1 and TRBJ2-5, with D perhaps matching TRBD1 (6 bases). Trimming pared 5 bases from V and 2 bases from J, leaving 9 bases between. The CDR3 length is 12 residues. The V gene's germline CDR1 is DFQATT and CDR2 SNEGSKA (reference sequence). The chain's CDR3 is CSAGRGQETQYF. DNA of the CDR3: TGCAGTGCTGGCAGGGGTCAAGAGACCCAGTACTTC.

This chain uses TRBV24-1 with TRBJ1-5; D gene uncertain. The CDR3 spans 15 residues. V was shortened by 5 bases and J by 0 bases, with 10 bases between the two germline ends. In germline, CDR1 is KGHDR, CDR2 SFDVKD. CDR3 nucleotides: TGTGCCACCAGTGCGGGGAGTTATAGCAATCAGCCCCAGCATTTT. This gives the protein CATSAGSYSNQPQHF.

This clonotype has only a few counts. The V call is TRBV14, the J call TRBJ2-7; 7 nucleotides line up with TRBD1. Germline V gene lookup returns CDR1 SGHDN and CDR2 FVKESK. This CDR3 spans 15 amino acids. V lost 2 bases, J lost 2 bases, and 6 bases stayed unmatched. CDR3 DNA sequence: TGTGCCAGCAGCCAACGGGACAGATCCACCTACGAGCAGTACTTC. It yields the protein CASSQRDRSTYEQYF. Together with reference TRBV14 and TRBJ2-7, the CDR3 gives the full variable domain: EAGVTQFPSHSVIEKGQTVTLRCDPISGHDNLYWYRRVMGKEIKFLLHFVKESKQDESGMPNNRFLAERTGGTYSTLKVQPAELEDSGVYFCASSQRDRSTYEQYFGPGTRLTVT.

There are a few counts of this clonotype. This rearrangement joins TRBV9 to TRBJ2-7; 12 bases fit TRBD2. V shed 4 bases and J 0 bases; nucleotides not matched to a gene: 11. Per germline, CDR1 SGDLS and CDR2 YYNGEE. This CDR3 has 18 residues. The CDR3, as DNA: TGTGCCAGCAGCCCGGCTAGCGGGAGGGCCCGAGGCTCCTACGAGCAGTACTTC. Translated, it gives CASSPASGRARGSYEQYF.

J is TRBJ1-2 and V is TRBV2; D remains ambiguous. The CDR3 extends over 11 amino acids. The V gene's germline CDR1 is SNHLY and CDR2 FYNNEI. Trimming stripped 4 bases from V and 7 bases from J, with 7 bases between. In nucleotides, the CDR3 is TGTGCCAGCAGTGGACGGGTTGGCTACACCTTC. As protein: CASSGRVGYTF.

This clonotype was found a few times. CDR3 protein: CASSLRQTGSYNEQFF. DNA of the CDR3: TGTGCCAGCAGTTTACGACAAACAGGCTCCTACAATGAGCAGTTCTTC. This rearrangement joins TRBV27 to TRBJ2-1; the D gene is possibly TRBD1 (5 bases). Germline V CDR1 and CDR2: MNHEY, SMNVEV (reference sequence). This CDR3 has 16 residues. Trimming took off 2 bases at V and 0 bases at J, with 11 bases between the two ends.

This rearrangement joins TRBV12-3 or TRBV12-4 to TRBJ2-5; D is uncertain. CDR3 length: 14 residues. V gave up 1 base and J gave up 8 bases, with 14 bases separating them. The CDR3 sequence is CASSLGHLIDTQYF. The DNA for the CDR3 is TGTGCCAGCAGTTTAGGACACCTAATTGACACCCAGTACTTC.

The V call is TRBV6-5, the J call TRBJ2-5, with 9 bases aligning to TRBD2. The V and J ends lost 3 bases and 5 bases, in that order; junction bases with no gene match: 4. Per germline, CDR1 MNHEY and CDR2 SVGAGI. This CDR3 spans 14 amino acids. CDR3 sequence (DNA): TGTGCCAGCAGTTATAGCGGGAGTCTCGAGACCCAGTACTTC. Its protein product is CASSYSGSLETQYF.

J is TRBJ2-7 and V is TRBV6-5; TRBD2 matches 9 bases. This CDR3 region has 17 residues. J was trimmed by 0 bases and V by 2 bases; bases with no gene match: 8. The germline V gene has CDR1 MNHEY and CDR2 SVGAGI. The CDR3 region is CASSYGVAGDLSYEQYF. CDR3 in DNA: TGTGCCAGCAGTTACGGGGTAGCGGGAGACCTCTCCTACGAGCAGTACTTC.

The chain uses TRBV13 and TRBJ2-1; 11 bases agree with TRBD2. Unmatched junction bases numbered 9, after V lost 2 bases and J lost 0 bases. This CDR3 has 19 residues. Germline V gene data show CDR1 as PRHDT and CDR2 as FYEKMQ (reference sequence). CDR3 residues: CASSLTSGGPTLSYNEQFF. CDR3 sequence (DNA): TGTGCCAGCAGCTTAACTAGCGGGGGCCCCACTCTCTCCTACAATGAGCAGTTCTTC. Using reference TRBV13 and TRBJ2-1 for the parts outside the CDR3, the full variable domain is AAGVIQSPRHLIKEKRETATLKCYPIPRHDTVYWYQQGPGQDPQFLISFYEKMQSDKGSIPDRFSAQQFSDYHSELNMSSLELGDSALYFCASSLTSGGPTLSYNEQFFGPGTRLTVL.

This clonotype appeared a few times. This chain uses TRBV10-3 with TRBJ2-1, with 9 bases that match TRBD2. Trimming cost V 7 bases and J 7 bases; bases outside gene matches: 5. Germline V gives CDR1 ENHRY, CDR2 SYGVKD. This CDR3 region has 13 residues. This CDR3 is CAIKRSGRNEQFF. CDR3 in DNA: TGTGCCATCAAGAGAAGCGGGAGGAATGAGCAGTTCTTC.

This clonotype was detected only a few times. The V gene is TRBV11-2, the J gene TRBJ2-1; 8 nucleotides line up with TRBD2. Per the germline V gene, CDR1 is SGHAT and CDR2 is FQNNGV. The CDR3 extends over 19 amino acids. Trimming took 4 bases from V and 0 from J; bases not matched to a gene: 14. The CDR3 protein is CASSSVYTSGKGSYNEQFF. CDR3 nucleotide sequence: TGTGCCAGCAGCTCAGTCTACACTAGCGGCAAAGGCTCCTACAATGAGCAGTTCTTC.

The rearrangement uses TRBV30 and TRBJ2-5; 7 bases match TRBD2. V shed 4 bases, J shed 2 bases, and the junction held 1 base outside the gene matches. Germline CDR1 GTSNPN, CDR2 SVGIG (reference sequence). The CDR3 has 12 residues. CDR3 protein: CAWTSGQETQYF. The CDR3 region has the DNA TGTGCCTGGACTAGCGGACAAGAGACCCAGTACTTC.